These 25 T cell receptor beta chains were all obtained from the same sample, sequenced in a study of T cells in Graves' hyperthyroidism and ophthalmopathy. Amplification of TCR beta CDR3 regions was performed using RNA transcripts as template. The HTBI primer set was used in a first-round RT-PCR of the TCR CDR3. TCRdb passed the multiplex PCR reads through MiXCR, listing each CDR3 protein once. The sample consists of around 350,000 distinct CDR3 sequences, about 17% of them appearing once. The sample comprised blood. The source is a woman aged 25 to 39 with Graves' hyperthyroidism that later progressed to Graves' ophthalmopathy.

This clonotype has just a few counts. The J gene is TRBJ1-3, the V gene TRBV6-9; D unclear. Germline V gives CDR1 MNHGY, CDR2 SVAAGI. The length of the CDR3 is 15 residues. Trimming took 0 bases from V and 0 from J, leaving 6 bases between them. The CDR3 bases are TGTGCCAGCAGTTATTCCAGGCTCTCTGGAAACACCATATATTTT. Translation: CASSYSRLSGNTIYF.

In this sample, this clonotype turned up many times. This chain connects TRBV27 to TRBJ2-2, with D uncertain. CDR1 and CDR2 from the germline V gene are MNHEY and SMNVEV (reference sequence). Between the trimmed V and J ends, which lost 6 bases and 8 bases, there was a span of 10 bases. This CDR3 comprises 12 residues. This chain's CDR3 is CASRIPAGELFF. The CDR3 DNA reads as TGTGCCAGCAGAATCCCGGCGGGGGAGCTGTTTTTT.

This clonotype showed up just a few times. The rearrangement links TRBV4-2 to TRBJ1-5; possibly TRBD1 for D (6 bases). The CDR3 length is 15 residues. V lost 0 bases and J 7 bases, leaving 13 bases between the germline ends. CDR1 and CDR2 (germline): LGHNA, YNFKEQ. The CDR3 bases are TGTGCCAGCAGCCAAGACAGGGGCGCGTGGCAGCCCCAGCATTTT. The encoded protein is CASSQDRGAWQPQHF.

The chain carries TRBV28 and TRBJ1-5, with D perhaps TRBD1 (6 bases). Per germline, CDR1 MDHEN and CDR2 SYDVKM. Trimming pared 4 bases from V and 4 bases from J, leaving 23 bases between. CDR3 length equals 18 residues. CDR3 DNA sequence: TGTGCCAGCAGTTACGAGAATCGACAGGAAAGTTGGAATCAGCCCCAGCATTTT. Encoded protein: CASSYENRQESWNQPQHF.

This clonotype has a count of ten or more. The chain combines TRBV28 with TRBJ2-7; TRBD1 matches at 7 bases. Germline values: CDR1 MDHEN, CDR2 SYDVKM. The V gene end was trimmed by 5 bases and the J gene end by 3 bases; junction bases not matched to a gene: 13. This CDR3 comprises 16 residues. The CDR3 here is CASSRSPSTGRYEQYF. In DNA, the CDR3 is TGTGCCAGCAGTCGCTCCCCCTCGACAGGGCGCTACGAGCAGTACTTC. Full variable domain (outside the CDR3, taken from reference TRBV28 and TRBJ2-7): DVKVTQSSRYLVKRTGEKVFLECVQDMDHENMFWYRQDPGLGLRLIYFSYDVKMKEKGDIPEGYSVSREKKERFSLILESASTNQTSMYLCASSRSPSTGRYEQYFGPGTRLTVT.

This clonotype showed up many times. The V call is TRBV28, the J call TRBJ2-2, with 10 positions matching TRBD1. The germline CDR1 and CDR2 sequences are MDHEN and SYDVKM. CDR3 length equals 15 residues. The V gene end was trimmed by 6 bases and the J gene end by 5 bases; junction bases not matched to a gene: 6. The CDR3 DNA reads as TGTGCCAGCAGGAGGGACAGGGGAGTTACCGGGGAGCTGTTTTTT. It specifies CASRRDRGVTGELFF.

This clonotype appeared many times. The rearrangement links TRBV12-3 or TRBV12-4 to TRBJ2-3; 8 nucleotides match TRBD2. The CDR3 spans 15 residues. Unmatched junction bases numbered 7, after V lost 2 bases and J lost 6 bases. CDR3 sequence reads: CASSLTSGEGDTQYF. CDR3 bases: TGTGCCAGCAGTTTAACTAGCGGAGAGGGGGATACGCAGTATTTT.

This chain joins TRBV30 and TRBJ1-3; D is undetermined. The CDR3 runs 12 residues. In germline, CDR1 is GTSNPN, CDR2 SVGIG (reference sequence). Trimming shortened V by 2 bases and J by 5 bases, and 7 bases separated the two germline ends. DNA of the CDR3: TGTGCCTGGAGTCTATTCAGAAACACCATATATTTT. Its protein product is CAWSLFRNTIYF.

This clonotype was counted only a few times. The genes are TRBV7-9 and TRBJ1-1; no clear D gene. CDR1 and CDR2 from the germline V gene are SEHNR and FQNEAQ (reference sequence). CDR3 length: 13 amino acids. Deletions cut 3 bases from V and 1 base from J, with 6 bases between. CDR3: CASSFPRNTEAFF. DNA for the CDR3: TGTGCCAGCAGCTTTCCCAGGAACACTGAAGCTTTCTTT.

This clonotype showed up many times. This chain links TRBV9 with TRBJ2-7; D may correspond to TRBD1 or TRBD2 (5 bases each). This CDR3 is built from 15 residues. Germline values: CDR1 SGDLS, CDR2 YYNGEE. Trimming pared 0 bases from V and 3 bases from J, leaving 13 bases between. CDR3 in DNA: TGTGCCAGCAGCGTAGGGGACGCACCGAGCTACGAGCAGTACTTC. Its protein product is CASSVGDAPSYEQYF. Drawing the rest from reference TRBV9 and TRBJ2-7, the complete variable domain is DSGVTQTPKHLITATGQRVTLRCSPRSGDLSVYWYQQSLDQGLQFLIQYYNGEERAKGNILERFSAQQFPDLHSELNLSSLELGDSALYFCASSVGDAPSYEQYFGPGTRLTVT.

In this sample, this clonotype turned up many times. The chain uses TRBV5-1 and TRBJ2-7, with D tentatively TRBD2 (6 bases). V shed 4 bases and J shed 5 bases, with 22 bases lying between them. The CDR3 has 16 residues. Germline loops: CDR1 SGHRS, CDR2 YFSETQ. CDR3 amino acids: CASSGMASALLDEQYF. Here the CDR3 DNA reads TGCGCCAGCAGCGGGATGGCTAGCGCATTACTGGACGAGCAGTACTTC.

The J gene is TRBJ2-7, the V gene TRBV6-5, with 9 bases matching TRBD1. Germline lookup yields CDR1 MNHEY and CDR2 SVGAGI. V trimming: 4 bases; J trimming: 3 bases; junction bases outside the gene matches: 7. This CDR3 region has 15 residues. CDR3 sequence reads: CASSWTGEIDYEQYF. The CDR3 nucleotides are TGTGCCAGCAGTTGGACAGGGGAAATTGACTACGAGCAGTACTTC.

Ten or more counts support this clonotype. This chain joins TRBV27 and TRBJ1-2; 9 positions match TRBD1. Germline V lookup: CDR1 MNHEY, CDR2 SMNVEV (reference sequence). V was pared by 5 bases and J by 1 base, with 8 bases of the junction left unmatched. This CDR3 has 16 residues. CDR3 DNA sequence: TGTGCCAGCAGTCCTAACAGGGGGCAAGTTAACTATGGCTACACCTTC. It translates to CASSPNRGQVNYGYTF.

Many counts were recorded for this clonotype. The J gene is TRBJ1-1, the V gene TRBV20-1; TRBD1 matches at 7 bases. The CDR3 is made up of 12 amino acids. The germline V gene encodes CDR1 DFQATT and CDR2 SNEGSKA (reference sequence). With 3 bases clipped from V and 3 bases from J, the junction kept 1 base outside the gene matches. The CDR3 protein is CSASRGDTEAFF. The CDR3 nucleotides are TGCAGTGCTAGCAGGGGGGACACTGAAGCTTTCTTT.

The chain joins TRBV20-1 to TRBJ1-5, with 8 positions matching TRBD1. Germline lookup yields CDR1 DFQATT and CDR2 SNEGSKA (reference sequence). The CDR3 runs to 17 residues. Losses at the gene ends were 5 bases for V and 2 bases for J; bases not matched to a gene: 14. The CDR3 protein is CSALDRVFFSGNQPQHF. The CDR3 DNA follows: TGCAGTGCTTTGGACAGGGTTTTTTTCTCAGGCAATCAGCCCCAGCATTTT.

This clonotype was detected a few times. The chain uses TRBV27 and TRBJ2-1; D is ambiguous. The CDR3 spans 14 residues. The germline gives CDR1 MNHEY, CDR2 SMNVEV (reference sequence). V was trimmed by 4 bases and J by 9 bases, leaving 16 bases between them. The CDR3 bases are TGTGCCAGCAGTTGGAGAACCGCCCGCGGTGAGCAGTTCTTC. This sequence encodes CASSWRTARGEQFF.

This clonotype was counted a few times. This chain joins TRBV29-1 and TRBJ1-2; D is possibly TRBD1 (5 bases). CDR1 is SQVTM and CDR2 is ANQGSEA in the germline V gene. This CDR3 region has 12 residues. With 7 bases removed from V and 4 bases from J, the gap between germline ends came to 13 bases. The DNA of the CDR3 is TGCAGCGCCTCGGGCGGGGGCTATGGCTACACCTTC. This encodes CSASGGGYGYTF. The full variable domain, rest sourced from reference TRBV29-1 and TRBJ1-2, is SAVISQKPSRDICQRGTSLTIQCQVDSQVTMMFWYRQQPGQSLTLIATANQGSEATYESGFVIDKFPISRPNLTFSTLTVSNMSPEDSSIYLCSASGGGYGYTFGSGTRLTVV.

This clonotype was observed many times. This chain connects TRBV6-1 to TRBJ2-1; weak D call: TRBD1 (5 bases). Trimming took off 4 bases at V and 6 bases at J, with 10 bases between the two ends. The CDR3 runs to 13 residues. Germline V gene lookup returns CDR1 MNHNS and CDR2 SASEGT. As DNA, the CDR3 is TGTGCCAGCAGTGGTAATACAGGCAATGAGCAGTTCTTC. This codes for CASSGNTGNEQFF.

This clonotype turned up a few times. This chain joins TRBV9 and TRBJ2-1; D is possibly TRBD2 (5 bases). The V end lost 2 bases, the J end lost 0 bases, and 18 bases lay between the germline ends. This CDR3 has 18 amino acids. Germline V gives CDR1 SGDLS, CDR2 YYNGEE. The CDR3 sequence: CASSVGPDSRTSYNEQFF. In DNA, the CDR3 is TGTGCCAGCAGCGTTGGCCCGGACTCTAGAACCTCCTACAATGAGCAGTTCTTC.

The genes are TRBV3-1 and TRBJ2-2; D uncertain. CDR3 length: 13 amino acids. The ends were cut back, 4 bases at V and 5 bases at J, with 8 bases in the middle. Germline CDR1 reads LGHDT; CDR2 reads YNNKEL (reference sequence). Written as DNA, the CDR3 is TGTGCCAGCAGCCCACCAGAGACCGGGGAGCTGTTTTTT. Translation: CASSPPETGELFF.

This clonotype was seen at least ten times. The rearrangement uses TRBV11-2 and TRBJ2-3; 7 bases fit TRBD2. This CDR3 contains 16 residues. The ends lost 5 bases at V and 1 base at J; junction bases unmatched: 9. Per germline, CDR1 SGHAT and CDR2 FQNNGV. Here the CDR3 reads CASSPIRGVRTDTQYF. CDR3 DNA: TGTGCCAGCAGCCCCATCCGGGGGGTCCGCACAGATACGCAGTATTTT.

This clonotype was found many times. V is TRBV28 and J is TRBJ1-2, with a weak D call TRBD1 (5 bases). CDR1 is MDHEN and CDR2 is SYDVKM in the germline V gene. V was cut by 1 base and J by 8 bases, with 14 bases left in between. The CDR3 extends over 14 amino acids. CDR3 residues: CASSLSLGVYGYTF. The CDR3 DNA reads TGTGCCAGCAGTTTATCACTAGGGGTTTACGGCTACACCTTC.

This clonotype was counted at least ten times. The rearrangement uses TRBV7-2 and TRBJ2-5; D call uncertain. V shed 2 bases and J shed 7 bases, with 17 bases lying between them. The CDR3 is 15 amino acids. The germline CDR1 and CDR2 sequences are SGHTA and FQGNSA. CDR3 in DNA: TGTGCCAGCAGCTTAACGGCAGCCTCGACTCGGACCCAGTACTTC. Its protein product is CASSLTAASTRTQYF.

The chain employs TRBV6-1 and TRBJ2-7; D call uncertain. Germline loops: CDR1 MNHNS, CDR2 SASEGT. CDR3 length equals 13 residues. V dropped 3 bases and J dropped 7 bases, with 13 bases sitting between them. The CDR3 DNA reads TGTGCCAGCAGTGATCGGGCAGAGGAAGAGCAGTACTTC. Translated, it gives CASSDRAEEEQYF.

Many counts were recorded for this clonotype. V and J are TRBV2 and TRBJ2-7; 11 bases are a match to TRBD2. V shed 6 bases and J 1 base; nucleotides not matched to a gene: 8. Germline values: CDR1 SNHLY, CDR2 FYNNEI. This CDR3 comprises 16 residues. The CDR3 DNA sequence: TGTGCCAGCAGAGATACACGACTAGCGGGGTCCTACGAGCAGTACTTC. As protein: CASRDTRLAGSYEQYF.